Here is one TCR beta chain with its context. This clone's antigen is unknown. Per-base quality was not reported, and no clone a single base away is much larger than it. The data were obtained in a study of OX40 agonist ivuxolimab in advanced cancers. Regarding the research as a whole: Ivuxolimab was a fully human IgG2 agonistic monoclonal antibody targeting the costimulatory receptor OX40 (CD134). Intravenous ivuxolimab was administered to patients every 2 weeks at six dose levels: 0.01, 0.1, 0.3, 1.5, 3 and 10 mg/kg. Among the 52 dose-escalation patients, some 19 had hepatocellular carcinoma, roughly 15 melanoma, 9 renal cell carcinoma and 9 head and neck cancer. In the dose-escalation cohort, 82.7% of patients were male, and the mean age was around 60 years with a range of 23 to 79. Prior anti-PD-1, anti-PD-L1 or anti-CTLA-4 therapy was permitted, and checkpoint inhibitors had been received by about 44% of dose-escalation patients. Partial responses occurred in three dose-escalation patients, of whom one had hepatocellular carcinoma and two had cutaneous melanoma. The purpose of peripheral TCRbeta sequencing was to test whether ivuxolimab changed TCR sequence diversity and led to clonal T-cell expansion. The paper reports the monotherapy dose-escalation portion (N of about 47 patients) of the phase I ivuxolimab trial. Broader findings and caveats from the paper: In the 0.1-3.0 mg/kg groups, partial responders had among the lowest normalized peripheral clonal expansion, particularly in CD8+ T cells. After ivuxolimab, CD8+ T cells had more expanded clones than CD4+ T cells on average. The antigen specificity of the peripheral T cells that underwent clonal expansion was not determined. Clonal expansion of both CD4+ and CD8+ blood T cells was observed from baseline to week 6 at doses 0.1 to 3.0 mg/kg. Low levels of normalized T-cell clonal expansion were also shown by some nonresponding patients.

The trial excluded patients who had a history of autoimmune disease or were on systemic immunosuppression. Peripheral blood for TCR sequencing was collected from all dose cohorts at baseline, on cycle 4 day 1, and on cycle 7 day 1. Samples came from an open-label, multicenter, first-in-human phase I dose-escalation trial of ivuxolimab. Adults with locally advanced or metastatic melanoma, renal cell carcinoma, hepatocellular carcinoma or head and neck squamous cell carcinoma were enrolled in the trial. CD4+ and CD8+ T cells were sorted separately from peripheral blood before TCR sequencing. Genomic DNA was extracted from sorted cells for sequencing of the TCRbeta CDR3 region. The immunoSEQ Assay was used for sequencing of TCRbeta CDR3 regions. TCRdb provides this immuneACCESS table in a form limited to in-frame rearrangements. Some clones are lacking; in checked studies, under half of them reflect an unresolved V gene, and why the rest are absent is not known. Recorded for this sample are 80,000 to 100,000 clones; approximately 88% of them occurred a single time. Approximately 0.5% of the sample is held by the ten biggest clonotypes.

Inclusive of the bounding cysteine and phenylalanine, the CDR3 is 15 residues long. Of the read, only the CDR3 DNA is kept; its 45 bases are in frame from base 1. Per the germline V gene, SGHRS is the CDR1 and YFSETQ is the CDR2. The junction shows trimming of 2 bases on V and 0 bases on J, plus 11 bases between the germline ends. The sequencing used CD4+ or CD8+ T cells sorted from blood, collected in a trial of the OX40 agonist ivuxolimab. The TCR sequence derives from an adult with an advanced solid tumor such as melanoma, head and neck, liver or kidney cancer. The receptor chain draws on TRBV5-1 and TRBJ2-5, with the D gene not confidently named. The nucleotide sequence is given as TGCGCCAGCAGCTTCTTTGGGCAGGACCAAGAGACCCAGTACTTC. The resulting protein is CASSFFGQDQETQYF.